The 19 T cell receptor beta chains reported below all come from one sample, sequenced in a study of blood T cell repertoires in COVID-19. Method: immunoSEQ multiplex PCR; TCRdb's copy keeps in-frame clones and lacks some. The data contain roughly 26,000 clones, approximately 80% of them singletons. The material sequenced was peripheral blood. These receptors were collected from a human donor in a cohort sampled during active COVID-19.

The chain is built from TRBV27 and TRBJ2-3, with 10 bases fitting TRBD2. CDR1 and CDR2 (germline): MNHEY, SMNVEV (reference sequence). The junction had 12 bases not matched to a gene; V was cut back by 1 base and J by 2 bases. The CDR3 has 19 amino acids. Here the CDR3 DNA reads TGTGCCAGCAGTTTATACTTAGGTCTAGCGGGAGCTACCACAGATACGCAGTATTTT. Encoded protein: CASSLYLGLAGATTDTQYF.

The gene calls are TRBV7-2 and TRBJ1-5; TRBD1 matches 7 bases. The CDR3 is 16 residues long. Germline CDR1 and CDR2: SGHTA and FQGNSA. The ends lost 2 bases at V and 5 bases at J; junction bases unmatched: 9. The CDR3 spells CASSLSQGQIYQPQHF. The CDR3 DNA sequence: TGTGCCAGCAGCTTATCACAGGGACAGATCTATCAGCCCCAGCATTTT.

V gene TRBV18 combines with J gene TRBJ1-5; 8 bases line up with TRBD1. The V and J ends lost 3 bases and 2 bases, in that order; junction bases with no gene match: 12. The CDR3 spans 18 residues. Per germline, CDR1 KGHSH and CDR2 LQKENI. CDR3 loop: CASSPRGQERGGNQPQHF. The CDR3 region has the DNA TGTGCCAGCTCACCGCGGGGACAGGAGAGGGGAGGCAATCAGCCCCAGCATTTT.

The chain couples TRBV5-1 to TRBJ1-4, with 7 bases that match TRBD1. With 0 bases clipped from V and 8 bases from J, the junction kept 10 bases outside the gene matches. Germline lookup yields CDR1 SGHRS and CDR2 YFSETQ. The CDR3 has 16 residues. Here the CDR3 reads CASSLDEAGGREKLFF. CDR3 nucleotides: TGCGCCAGCAGCTTGGATGAGGCAGGGGGAAGGGAAAAACTGTTTTTT.

The rearrangement joins TRBV7-9 to TRBJ2-1, with 9 positions matching TRBD2. CDR3 length: 17 residues. Germline values: CDR1 SEHNR, CDR2 FQNEAQ (reference sequence). The V and J ends lost 1 base and 3 bases, in that order; junction bases with no gene match: 7. CDR3 in DNA: TGTGCCAGCAGCTTAGGTGGGCGGGAGGGGATCTACAATGAGCAGTTCTTC. Residues: CASSLGGREGIYNEQFF.

The chain links TRBV5-6 to TRBJ2-3; 8 bases fit TRBD2. V trimming: 5 bases; J trimming: 3 bases; junction bases outside the gene matches: 8. CDR1 is SGHDT and CDR2 is YYEEEE in the germline V gene. The CDR3 is 15 amino acids. The CDR3 coding sequence is TGTGCCAGCAGTCATGGGATAGCGGGAACAGATACGCAGTATTTT. This encodes CASSHGIAGTDTQYF.

This chain uses TRBV29-1 with TRBJ1-1; the D is unclear. V lost 7 bases, J lost 2 bases, and 11 bases lay in between. The CDR3 is made up of 12 amino acids. Germline V gene sequence: CDR1 SQVTM, CDR2 ANQGSEA. In DNA form, the CDR3 reads TGCAGCGCGATGGAGACTAACACTGAAGCTTTCTTT. Translated: CSAMETNTEAFF.

CDR3 DNA: TGTGCCAGCAGTATCCTCTACAATGAGCAGTTCTTC. It specifies CASSILYNEQFF. The chain employs TRBV28 and TRBJ2-1; D ambiguous. CDR1 and CDR2 (germline): MDHEN, SYDVKM. V was pared by 5 bases and J by 3 bases, with 5 bases between. The CDR3 loop spans 12 amino acids.

This clone showed up just once. The chain couples TRBV28 to TRBJ2-1, with 12 bases identical to TRBD2. Germline lookup yields CDR1 MDHEN and CDR2 SYDVKM. J gave up 5 bases and V 7 bases, and 6 bases lay outside the gene matches. The CDR3 is made up of 15 amino acids. DNA for the CDR3: TGTGCCAGCACCCTAGCGGGAGGGCCGCACAATGAGCAGTTCTTC. It codes for CASTLAGGPHNEQFF.

The chain uses TRBV14 and TRBJ1-2; TRBD1 might be the D (6 bases). V lost 3 bases and J lost 7, with 15 bases in between. This CDR3 region has 14 residues. Germline V gene data show CDR1 as SGHDN and CDR2 as FVKESK. The CDR3 DNA reads TGTGCCAGCAGCCAGGGGGGGCGAGTGTTTGGCTACACCTTC. This translates into CASSQGGRVFGYTF. Together with reference TRBV14 and TRBJ1-2, the CDR3 gives the full variable domain: EAGVTQFPSHSVIEKGQTVTLRCDPISGHDNLYWYRRVMGKEIKFLLHFVKESKQDESGMPNNRFLAERTGGTYSTLKVQPAELEDSGVYFCASSQGGRVFGYTFGSGTRLTVV.

This clone appeared a few times. The J gene is TRBJ2-7, the V gene TRBV5-4, with D possibly matching TRBD1 (6 bases). Trimming left V 2 bases short and J 7 bases short, with 16 bases between. This CDR3 comprises 14 residues. Per the germline V gene, CDR1 is SGHNT and CDR2 is YYREEE (reference sequence). The CDR3 sequence: CASSFYGGAGEQYF. In DNA form, the CDR3 reads TGTGCCAGCAGCTTCTATGGGGGCGCCGGGGAGCAGTACTTC. The variable domain in full, with the rest retrieved from reference TRBV5-4 and TRBJ2-7, is ETGVTQSPTHLIKTRGQQVTLRCSSQSGHNTVSWYQQALGQGPQFIFQYYREEENGRGNFPPRFSGLQFPNYSSELNVNALELDDSALYLCASSFYGGAGEQYFGPGTRLTVT.

This chain uses TRBV6-5 with TRBJ2-2; D is unresolved. From germline, CDR1 is MNHEY and CDR2 SVGAGI. The CDR3 is 15 residues long. V was trimmed by 5 bases and J by 4 bases, leaving 14 bases between them. This chain's CDR3 is CASSLSRVTTGELFF. Written as DNA, the CDR3 is TGTGCCAGCAGTCTAAGCCGGGTTACCACCGGGGAGCTGTTTTTT.

V gene TRBV5-1 combines with J gene TRBJ2-5, with 7 bases aligning to TRBD1. Germline lookup yields CDR1 SGHRS and CDR2 YFSETQ. J lost 5 bases, V lost 7 bases, and 5 bases had no gene match. There are 12 residues in the CDR3. CDR3 region: CASGDRVETQYF. The CDR3 region has the DNA TGCGCCAGCGGCGACAGGGTGGAGACCCAGTACTTC.

This clone came up once. V usage is TRBV6-2 or TRBV6-3 and J usage is TRBJ2-1; 8 bases fit TRBD2. CDR1 and CDR2 (germline): MNHEY, SVGEGT. After removal of 3 bases from V and 1 base from J, the junction contained 5 bases not matched to a gene. This CDR3 has 16 residues. The CDR3 coding sequence is TGTGCCAGCAGTTATTTCGGCGGGGGGTCCTACAATGAGCAGTTCTTC. The encoded protein is CASSYFGGGSYNEQFF.

V usage is TRBV5-8 and J usage is TRBJ1-1; 8 bases match TRBD1. CDR3 length: 14 amino acids. Losses at the gene ends were 4 bases for V and 5 bases for J; bases not matched to a gene: 7. CDR1 and CDR2 from the germline V gene are SGHTS and YDEGEE. For the CDR3, the DNA is TGTGCCAGCAGCCTTCAGGACAGGGCAACTGAAGCTTTCTTT. Amino acid sequence: CASSLQDRATEAFF.

The chain is built from TRBV20-1 and TRBJ2-5; 9 bases agree with TRBD1. The CDR3 runs to 11 residues. The V segment lost 6 bases and the J segment 5 bases; nucleotides outside the gene matches: 1. Germline assignment: CDR1 DFQATT and CDR2 SNEGSKA (reference sequence). The CDR3 DNA reads as TGCAGTGCGACAGGGGGGGAGACCCAGTACTTC. It specifies CSATGGETQYF.

The chain couples TRBV30 to TRBJ2-6; possible D gene TRBD2, 6 bases. The V end lost 0 bases, the J end lost 2 bases, and 11 bases lay between the germline ends. There are 16 residues in the CDR3. Looked up from germline, CDR1 is GTSNPN and CDR2 is SVGIG (reference sequence). This CDR3 is CAWSVGGSPGANVLTF. The CDR3 DNA sequence: TGTGCCTGGAGTGTCGGAGGGAGCCCTGGGGCCAACGTCCTGACTTTC.

The rearrangement joins TRBV5-4 to TRBJ2-1; D remains unclear. Germline assignment: CDR1 SGHNT and CDR2 YYREEE (reference sequence). Trimming removed 0 bases from V and 9 bases from J, with 16 bases in between. This CDR3 has 15 residues. CDR3 in amino acids: CASSLAVFEDIEQFF. As DNA, the CDR3 is TGTGCCAGCAGCTTGGCCGTCTTCGAGGATATTGAGCAGTTCTTC.

This sequence joins TRBV4-1 and TRBJ1-2; D remains unclear. Germline CDR1 is MGHRA and CDR2 is YSYEKL. V was cut by 1 base and J by 0 bases, with 9 bases left in between. CDR3 length equals 15 residues. The CDR3 DNA sequence: TGCGCCAGCAGCCAAGCACCCCTAGCTAACTATGGCTACACCTTC. Amino acid sequence: CASSQAPLANYGYTF.